The 29 T cell receptor beta chains below all came from one sample that was sequenced in a study of cytotoxic CD8 clonotypes in ibrutinib-treated CLL. Clones were read by immunoSEQ multiplex PCR, and TCRdb kept only the in-frame ones, dropping some. The data contain approximately 320,000 clones, 67% of them singletons. The starting material was PBMCs, obtained after 36 months of ibrutinib treatment. The receptors here all came from a human donor with chronic lymphocytic leukemia.

V and J are TRBV10-2 and TRBJ2-7; D gene uncertain. Germline V gene lookup returns CDR1 WSHSY and CDR2 SAAADI. This CDR3 has 12 residues. The ends were cut back, 6 bases at V and 6 bases at J, with 12 bases in the middle. The DNA of the CDR3 is TGCGCCAGCAGCCCTCATTTGTCCGAGCAGTACTTC. It specifies CASSPHLSEQYF.

This clone was recorded many times. The chain uses TRBV2 and TRBJ1-5; TRBD1 might be the D (6 bases). The CDR3 spans 15 residues. CDR1 and CDR2 from the germline V gene are SNHLY and FYNNEI. The ends were cut back, 5 bases at V and 2 bases at J, with 13 bases in the middle. The CDR3 sequence is CASSPRGNGNQPQHF. In DNA form, the CDR3 reads TGTGCCAGCAGTCCCAGGGGCAACGGCAATCAGCCCCAGCATTTT.

This sequence joins TRBV2 and TRBJ1-2, with D uncertain. The CDR3 contains 13 residues. Trimming took off 3 bases at V and 6 bases at J, with 11 bases between the two ends. Germline V gene lookup returns CDR1 SNHLY and CDR2 FYNNEI. CDR3 residues: CASSDLAVDGYTF. CDR3 sequence (DNA): TGTGCCAGCAGTGACCTTGCGGTAGATGGCTACACCTTC.

The rearrangement uses TRBV9 and TRBJ2-2, with 10 bases that match TRBD2. This CDR3 contains 18 residues. Losses at the gene ends were 2 bases for V and 3 bases for J; bases not matched to a gene: 10. Germline lookup yields CDR1 SGDLS and CDR2 YYNGEE. CDR3 protein: CASSVAAGGPMYTGELFF. CDR3 nucleotides: TGTGCCAGCAGCGTCGCAGCGGGAGGGCCGATGTACACCGGGGAGCTGTTTTTT.

The chain has TRBV9 and TRBJ1-3; no definite D call. The germline V and J ends were trimmed by 0 bases and 0 bases, with 7 bases remaining between them. The CDR3 runs to 15 residues. Looked up from germline, CDR1 is SGDLS and CDR2 is YYNGEE. The CDR3 nucleotides are TGTGCCAGCAGCGTAGGGCAGAGCTCTGGAAACACCATATATTTT. Its translation: CASSVGQSSGNTIYF. The whole variable domain, remainder taken from reference TRBV9 and TRBJ1-3, is DSGVTQTPKHLITATGQRVTLRCSPRSGDLSVYWYQQSLDQGLQFLIQYYNGEERAKGNILERFSAQQFPDLHSELNLSSLELGDSALYFCASSVGQSSGNTIYFGEGSWLTVV.

The chain uses TRBV5-4 and TRBJ1-4; unclear D gene. The CDR3 length is 15 residues. V lost 1 base and J 5 bases, leaving 12 bases between the germline ends. Germline V CDR1 and CDR2: SGHNT, YYREEE (reference sequence). The CDR3 spells CASSLLGERNEKLFF. The CDR3 coding sequence is TGTGCCAGCAGCTTGCTCGGGGAAAGAAATGAAAAACTGTTTTTT. Based on the CDR3 plus reference TRBV5-4 and TRBJ1-4, the full variable domain is ETGVTQSPTHLIKTRGQQVTLRCSSQSGHNTVSWYQQALGQGPQFIFQYYREEENGRGNFPPRFSGLQFPNYSSELNVNALELDDSALYLCASSLLGERNEKLFFGSGTQLSVL.

This clone was counted a single time. The rearrangement joins TRBV4-1 to TRBJ1-2; 7 bases agree with TRBD1. V lost 1 base to trimming and J lost 9 bases; unmatched junction nucleotides: 8. CDR3 length equals 14 residues. The germline V gene has CDR1 MGHRA and CDR2 YSYEKL. In nucleotides, the CDR3 is TGCGCCAGCAGCCAAGCAACAGGGGAGGGGAGCTACACCTTC. It is translated as CASSQATGEGSYTF.

J is TRBJ2-2 and V is TRBV29-1, with D hard to call. Germline V gives CDR1 SQVTM, CDR2 ANQGSEA. V was cut by 5 bases and J by 6 bases, with 4 bases left in between. This CDR3 contains 10 residues. As DNA, the CDR3 is TGCAGCGTTCTGGCCGGGGAGCTGTTTTTT. Amino acid sequence: CSVLAGELFF.

This clone occurred many times. Other nucleotide sequences in the sample specify the same CDR3. This chain uses TRBV1 with TRBJ1-4. TRBV1 has pseudogene status. The length of the CDR3 is 13 residues. The CDR3 DNA sequence: TGCACCGCAGACCCTCTTCGAGACGAAAAACTGTTTTTT. The encoded protein is CTADPLRDEKLFF.

Concerning this clone: Mismatch with germline at one junction end may stem from a read error. The chain carries TRBV5-1 and TRBJ2-3, with D perhaps TRBD1 or TRBD2 (5 bases each). The CDR3 is made up of 11 amino acids. Germline loops: CDR1 SGHRS, CDR2 YFSETQ. CDR3 region: CASSFGGSDFF. CDR3 coding DNA: TGCGCCAGCAGTTTTGGGGGTTCGGACTTTTTT.

The chain has TRBV10-3 and TRBJ1-3, with D perhaps TRBD1 (5 bases). V was cut by 7 bases and J by 0 bases, with 10 bases left in between. The CDR3 contains 14 residues. Germline CDR1 and CDR2: ENHRY and SYGVKD. The CDR3 DNA follows: TGTGCCATCACCACAGGAGTCTCTGGAAACACCATATATTTT. Translated, it gives CAITTGVSGNTIYF.

The chain couples TRBV23-1 to TRBJ2-1; no firm D call. TRBV23-1 is reported as an ORF; its role is uncertain. CDR3 size: 15 residues. The ends were cut back, 0 bases at V and 7 bases at J, with 13 bases in the middle. The CDR3 loop reads CASSQSRRVGNEQFF. In nucleotides, the CDR3 is TGCGCCAGCAGTCAATCTCGAAGGGTAGGGAATGAGCAGTTCTTC.

The J gene is TRBJ1-5, the V gene TRBV28; weak D call: TRBD1 (5 bases). Germline loops: CDR1 MDHEN, CDR2 SYDVKM. The CDR3 has 14 residues. Trimming shortened V by 7 bases and J by 6 bases, and 16 bases separated the two germline ends. The CDR3 DNA sequence: TGTGCCAGCAACGTTCCGGACACGATTCAGCCCCAGCATTTT. As protein: CASNVPDTIQPQHF.

The chain links TRBV6-5 to TRBJ2-1; tentative D call: TRBD2 (6 bases). The CDR3 has 15 residues. Germline V gene data show CDR1 as MNHEY and CDR2 as SVGAGI. Trimming took off 4 bases at V and 8 bases at J, with 18 bases between the two ends. CDR3 loop: CASSSRLVLSDEQFF. The DNA for the CDR3 is TGTGCCAGCAGTTCCCGACTAGTCCTCAGCGATGAGCAGTTCTTC.

This chain links TRBV21-1 with TRBJ2-5; the table's D gene call, TRBD1, was not cross checked with the DNA. TRBV21-1 is given as a pseudogene. The CDR3 extends over 15 amino acids. The CDR3 here is CASSGTAPLQETQYF. The CDR3, as DNA: TGTGCCAGCAGCGGGACAGCTCCCCTACAAGAGACCCAGTACTTC.

This clone was found a few times. The rearrangement uses TRBV7-9 and TRBJ1-2; TRBD1 might be the D (5 bases). Germline CDR1 reads SEHNR; CDR2 reads FQNEAQ (reference sequence). The CDR3 is made up of 16 amino acids. The V gene lost 2 bases and the J gene lost 13 bases, with 26 bases spanning the gap. CDR3 sequence: CASSLILTGSYGATTF. CDR3 nucleotide sequence: TGTGCCAGCAGCTTAATACTAACAGGTAGCTATGGCGCTACCACCTTC.

This chain joins TRBV11-1 and TRBJ1-4; D is undetermined. CDR1 and CDR2 from the germline V gene are SGHAT and FQDESV (reference sequence). V was trimmed by 5 bases and J by 5 bases, leaving 12 bases between them. This CDR3 has 14 residues. The DNA for the CDR3 is TGTGCCAGCAGCCCCCAGAACCACAATGAAAAACTGTTTTTT. Residues: CASSPQNHNEKLFF.

The gene calls are TRBV7-6 and TRBJ2-7; no clear D. Germline CDR1 reads SGHVS; CDR2 reads FNYEAQ. The CDR3 length is 15 residues. The V end was cut by 3 bases, the J end by 0 bases, with 12 bases between. The CDR3 DNA reads TGTGCCAGCAGCTTCTCTGACATATCCTCCTACGAGCAGTACTTC. This gives the protein CASSFSDISSYEQYF.

The CDR3 region is CSVEDRAGQGYGYTF. The CDR3 DNA reads as TGCAGCGTTGAAGATCGAGCAGGGCAGGGCTATGGCTACACCTTC. V usage is TRBV29-1 and J usage is TRBJ1-2; tentative D call: TRBD1 (5 bases). Per the germline V gene, CDR1 is SQVTM and CDR2 is ANQGSEA. Trimming removed 0 bases at V and 4 bases at J, with 15 bases between. This CDR3 region has 15 residues.

This clone was recorded a few times. CDR3 protein: CASSPARQGYYQPQHF. CDR3 coding DNA: TGTGCCAGCTCACCAGCGAGACAGGGGTACTATCAGCCCCAGCATTTT. The rearrangement links TRBV18 to TRBJ1-5, with 8 bases aligning to TRBD1. J was trimmed by 5 bases and V by 2 bases; bases with no gene match: 8. The CDR3 runs to 16 residues. Germline CDR1 KGHSH, CDR2 LQKENI.

V gene TRBV19 combines with J gene TRBJ2-2; 9 bases map to TRBD1. Germline V gives CDR1 LNHDA, CDR2 SQIVND (reference sequence). V shed 7 bases and J 3 bases; nucleotides not matched to a gene: 3. The CDR3 loop spans 14 amino acids. Here the CDR3 reads CASKQGADTGELFF. The CDR3 nucleotides read TGTGCCAGTAAACAGGGGGCAGACACCGGGGAGCTGTTTTTT.

The V gene is TRBV28, the J gene TRBJ1-2; 8 bases agree with TRBD1. V was pared by 6 bases and J by 6 bases, with 6 bases of the junction left unmatched. The V gene's germline CDR1 is MDHEN and CDR2 SYDVKM. The CDR3 totals 13 residues. In DNA form, the CDR3 reads TGTGCCAGCAGACATGGACAGGGAAATGGCTACACCTTC. Encoded protein: CASRHGQGNGYTF.

This chain connects TRBV19 to TRBJ2-7; D might be TRBD2 (6 bases). Germline V CDR1 and CDR2: LNHDA, SQIVND (reference sequence). With 7 bases removed from V and 2 bases from J, the gap between germline ends came to 9 bases. This CDR3 has 12 residues. The DNA of the CDR3 is TGTGCCAGTACTAGCGCGACCTACGAGCAGTACTTC. Encoded protein: CASTSATYEQYF. Based on the CDR3 plus reference TRBV19 and TRBJ2-7, the full variable domain is DGGITQSPKYLFRKEGQNVTLSCEQNLNHDAMYWYRQDPGQGLRLIYYSQIVNDFQKGDIAEGYSVSREKKESFPLTVTSAQKNPTAFYLCASTSATYEQYFGPGTRLTVT.

The chain joins TRBV28 to TRBJ2-7; 8 positions match TRBD2. Germline-derived CDR1 and CDR2 are MDHEN and SYDVKM. The junction had 12 bases not matched to a gene; V was cut back by 7 bases and J by 4 bases. CDR3 size: 15 residues. CDR3 sequence reads: CASNEPGTRRYEQYF. In DNA form, the CDR3 reads TGTGCCAGCAATGAGCCCGGGACTAGGAGATACGAGCAGTACTTC. The complete variable domain, with remaining parts taken from reference TRBV28 and TRBJ2-7, reads DVKVTQSSRYLVKRTGEKVFLECVQDMDHENMFWYRQDPGLGLRLIYFSYDVKMKEKGDIPEGYSVSREKKERFSLILESASTNQTSMYLCASNEPGTRRYEQYFGPGTRLTVT.

This chain links TRBV4-1 with TRBJ1-5; a weak D match, TRBD1 (6 bases). CDR1 is MGHRA, CDR2 YSYEKL, per germline. The CDR3 sequence is 17 residues long. The ends were cut back, 0 bases at V and 0 bases at J, with 12 bases in the middle. CDR3 in amino acids: CASSQDNGGYSNQPQHF. The CDR3 DNA sequence: TGCGCCAGCAGCCAAGATAATGGGGGCTATAGCAATCAGCCCCAGCATTTT.

The chain employs TRBV12-2 and TRBJ2-7; the table's TRBD2 call for D was not verified on the DNA. TRBV12-2 is a pseudogene segment. The CDR3 contains 15 residues. The CDR3 is CASRLVRGTSYEQYF. Written as DNA, the CDR3 is TGTGCAAGTCGCTTAGTGCGGGGAACTTCCTACGAGCAGTACTTC.

The rearrangement joins TRBV6-4 to TRBJ2-1; 11 nucleotides match TRBD2. The V gene's germline CDR1 is MRHNA and CDR2 SNTAGT. This CDR3 has 15 residues. J lost 8 bases, V lost 5 bases, and 8 bases had no gene match. The CDR3 bases are TGTGCCAGCAGTCGATTAGCGGGGGGGCCCGATGAGCAGTTCTTC. The encoded protein is CASSRLAGGPDEQFF.

The rearrangement links TRBV5-1 to TRBJ2-5; TRBD1 matches at 7 bases. The length of the CDR3 is 14 residues. The ends lost 4 bases at V and 6 bases at J; junction bases unmatched: 9. Germline V lookup: CDR1 SGHRS, CDR2 YFSETQ. The CDR3 nucleotides read TGCGCCAGCAGCACGACAGGGCCGAAAAAGACCCAGTACTTC. It yields the protein CASSTTGPKKTQYF.

V is TRBV27 and J is TRBJ1-6, with D perhaps TRBD1 (5 bases). The CDR3 sequence is 15 residues long. Germline V CDR1 and CDR2: MNHEY, SMNVEV (reference sequence). The ends were cut back, 8 bases at V and 7 bases at J, with 18 bases in the middle. DNA for the CDR3: TGTGCCAGCGCCACGGGGGGGGTCTGGAATTCACCCCTCCACTTT. It codes for CASATGGVWNSPLHF.